This T cell receptor (beta chain) was sequenced during a study of T cell responses to AZD1222 COVID-19 vaccine. Germline loops: CDR1 LGHDT, CDR2 YNNKEL (reference sequence). V lost 3 bases and J 0 bases, leaving 18 bases between the germline ends. The CDR3 is 17 amino acids. Repertoires were generated with immunoSEQ multiplex PCR, while TCRdb's copy carries only in-frame clones and drops some. The data show approximately 120,000 clones, roughly 87% seen once. General study findings and limits: The sample set comprised mostly white British donors with more females, and clonal diversity was possibly underestimated.

Concerning this clone itself: The antigen is unknown.

This TCR was sampled from an adult in good health. The sequences come from peripheral blood, collected on day 0 of MenACWY control vaccination. This chain connects TRBV3-1 (or the pseudogene TRBV3-2) to TRBJ2-7; D gene ambiguous. The CDR3, as DNA: TGTGCCAGCAGCCAGAAATACGTTCAGGCCAGCTCCTACGAGCAGTACTTC. Protein product: CASSQKYVQASSYEQYF.